Listed here are 13 T cell receptor beta chains from one sample, sequenced in a study of blood T cell repertoires in COVID-19. TCRdb's table, derived via immunoSEQ multiplex PCR, lists solely in-frame clones and lacks some. This table holds approximately 140,000 clones, 75% to 90% found once. Material for sequencing was peripheral blood. The receptors derive from a woman aged 55-69 years with active or convalescent COVID-19.

The CDR3 region has the DNA TGTGCCAGCAGTGAAGAGGACTCCAGGTGGGAGACCCAGTACTTC. Protein sequence: CASSEEDSRWETQYF. This chain uses TRBV6-1 with TRBJ2-5, with D possibly matching TRBD2 (5 bases). The germline V gene encodes CDR1 MNHNS and CDR2 SASEGT. The CDR3 totals 15 residues. The ends were cut back, 1 base at V and 5 bases at J, with 14 bases in the middle.

The chain joins TRBV23-1 to TRBJ1-5; TRBD1 matches 8 bases. TRBV23-1 counts as an open reading frame of uncertain function. Trimming at V came to 3 bases and at J to 6 bases, leaving 7 bases not matched to a gene. This CDR3 comprises 15 residues. Written as DNA, the CDR3 is TGCGCCAGCAGTCAGTCAGACAGGGGAGGTCAGCCCCAGCATTTT. Amino acid sequence: CASSQSDRGGQPQHF.

V usage is TRBV9 and J usage is TRBJ2-5; 11 positions match TRBD2. CDR1 and CDR2 (germline): SGDLS, YYNGEE. V trimming: 2 bases; J trimming: 4 bases; junction bases outside the gene matches: 10. The CDR3 extends over 17 amino acids. The CDR3: CASSVGTSGHVGETQYF. CDR3 DNA sequence: TGTGCCAGCAGCGTCGGGACTAGCGGACATGTAGGAGAGACCCAGTACTTC.

V usage is TRBV6-5 and J usage is TRBJ1-1; 7 bases align to TRBD1. This CDR3 has 14 residues. Per the germline V gene, CDR1 is MNHEY and CDR2 is SVGAGI. Trimming at V came to 7 bases and at J to 0 bases, leaving 5 bases not matched to a gene. The CDR3 spells CASTRQGMNTEAFF. The CDR3 nucleotides read TGTGCCAGCACCAGACAGGGCATGAACACTGAAGCTTTCTTT.

DNA for the CDR3: TGTGCCAGCAGCCTTCTCGGGACAGGTTGGGACGAGCAGTACTTC. Protein: CASSLLGTGWDEQYF. The chain uses TRBV3-1 (or the pseudogene TRBV3-2) and TRBJ2-7, with 8 nucleotides matching TRBD1. Trimming took 4 bases from V and 5 from J; bases not matched to a gene: 10. CDR1 is LGHDT, CDR2 YNNKEL, per germline (reference sequence). The CDR3 contains 15 residues.

The chain carries TRBV7-2 and TRBJ1-4, with D unresolved. This CDR3 region has 15 residues. The germline V gene encodes CDR1 SGHTA and CDR2 FQGNSA. Trimming cost V 6 bases and J 0 bases, with 11 bases left between them. The CDR3 spells CASSFQVATNEKLFF. CDR3 in DNA: TGTGCCAGCAGTTTCCAGGTAGCAACTAATGAAAAACTGTTTTTT.

This rearrangement joins TRBV10-3 to TRBJ1-5; the D is unclear. The CDR3 runs 16 residues. V gave up 0 bases and J gave up 2 bases, with 11 bases separating them. Germline CDR1 ENHRY, CDR2 SYGVKD. The CDR3 DNA follows: TGTGCCATCAGTGAGTCGAATCTGGGCGGCAATCAGCCCCAGCATTTT. This translates into CAISESNLGGNQPQHF.

V is TRBV19 and J is TRBJ2-7, with 9 bases aligning to TRBD1. CDR1 and CDR2 from the germline V gene are LNHDA and SQIVND (reference sequence). The CDR3 is 15 amino acids. J lost 3 bases, V lost 5 bases, and 8 bases had no gene match. The CDR3: CASSGRDRARYEQYF. CDR3 DNA sequence: TGTGCCAGTAGTGGCCGGGACAGGGCTCGCTACGAGCAGTACTTC.

The V gene is TRBV24-1, the J gene TRBJ2-5; 14 positions match TRBD2. Looked up from germline, CDR1 is KGHDR and CDR2 is SFDVKD. The CDR3 is made up of 16 amino acids. J gave up 6 bases and V 3 bases, and 5 bases lay outside the gene matches. CDR3 protein: CATSDGGLAGAKTQYF. CDR3 sequence (DNA): TGTGCCACCAGTGATGGGGGACTAGCGGGGGCGAAGACCCAGTACTTC.

The table lists this clone with a count of one. The chain is built from TRBV5-1 and TRBJ2-7; tentative D call: TRBD2 (5 bases). This CDR3 is built from 15 residues. CDR1 and CDR2 (germline): SGHRS, YFSETQ. Trimming took off 5 bases at V and 1 base at J, with 16 bases between the two ends. CDR3 nucleotide sequence: TGCGCCAGCAGAAAACTAGAGCGTCTGTCCTACGAGCAGTACTTC. It is translated as CASRKLERLSYEQYF.

The genes are TRBV5-1 and TRBJ1-3; 12 nucleotides match TRBD1. V shed 4 bases and J 4 bases; nucleotides not matched to a gene: 6. Germline loops: CDR1 SGHRS, CDR2 YFSETQ. CDR3 length equals 16 residues. CDR3: CASSTGQGAIGNTIYF. The CDR3 DNA sequence: TGCGCCAGCAGCACGGGACAGGGGGCAATCGGAAACACCATATATTTT. Looking up the rest from reference TRBV5-1 and TRBJ1-3 gives the full variable domain: KAGVTQTPRYLIKTRGQQVTLSCSPISGHRSVSWYQQTPGQGLQFLFEYFSETQRNKGNFPGRFSGRQFSNSRSEMNVSTLELGDSALYLCASSTGQGAIGNTIYFGEGSWLTVV.

A single count supports this clone. This chain uses TRBV10-1 with TRBJ2-7; D is perhaps TRBD1 (6 bases). Looked up from germline, CDR1 is WNHNN and CDR2 is SYGVQD (reference sequence). CDR3 length: 14 residues. Trimming took 8 bases from V and 3 from J, leaving 17 bases between them. The CDR3: CASPDRQGLYEQYF. The CDR3 nucleotides read TGCGCCAGCCCCGACCGGCAGGGGCTCTACGAGCAGTACTTC.

The chain's CDR3 is CASSGIREVGNYEQYF. The CDR3, as DNA: TGTGCCAGCAGCGGAATAAGGGAGGTTGGGAACTACGAGCAGTACTTC. The genes are TRBV21-1 and TRBJ2-7; TRBD2 is the table's D call and was not checked against the DNA. TRBV21-1 is a listed pseudogene. CDR3 size: 16 residues.